This T cell receptor (beta chain) was sequenced during a study of T-cell memory formation after mild COVID-19. Study-level points and caveats: For contracting clones, CD4+ ones sat mainly in CM and EM, CD8+ in EMRA. Day 15 to 85 contractors were CD4/CD8 balanced; later expanders leaned CD4+. Pre-infection memory showed some responding clones, and this suggested that cross-reactive memory joined.

Sample barcodes and UMIs were carried by the TCR alpha and TCR beta cDNA libraries that 5'RACE generated with constant-segment primers. TCRdb re-called the 5' RACE reads with MiXCR, one entry per CDR3 protein. The table lists about 430,000 distinct CDR3 sequences, 20% to 25% of them singletons, with 8.5% to 10% in the top ten. The length of the CDR3 is 15 residues. Germline V gene data show CDR1 as SEHNR and CDR2 as FQNEAQ (reference sequence). V was pared by 2 bases and J by 6 bases, with 5 bases of the junction left unmatched. On this clonotype: The antigen remains undetermined.

The gene calls are TRBV7-9 and TRBJ2-3; TRBD2 aligns across 10 bases. The sequence came from an adult woman who had mild COVID-19 (a few samples of this study predate the infection). Cell type and time point are not known. The sample consisted of PBMCs or a T cell subset sorted from them (not recorded which). CDR3 region: CASSLLPSGGDTQYF. The CDR3 nucleotides are TGTGCCAGCAGCTTATTGCCTAGCGGGGGTGATACGCAGTATTTT.